This TCR beta chain was identified in a study of T cells in Graves' hyperthyroidism and ophthalmopathy. Trimming removed 4 bases from V and 6 bases from J, with 16 bases in between. CDR1 SGHKS and CDR2 YYEKEE come from the germline V gene (reference sequence). The CDR3 runs 14 residues. Researchers amplified the TCR beta CDR3 regions from RNA transcripts. In the first-round RT-PCR of the TCR CDR3, the HTBI primer set was used. MiXCR, run by TCRdb on the multiplex PCR reads, gives a single entry per CDR3 protein. The sample lists around 420,000 distinct CDR3 sequences; roughly an eighth were seen once.

Sequencing was performed on blood. The source of this sequence is a woman in her late teens or twenties with Graves' hyperthyroidism. The chain uses TRBV5-5 and TRBJ1-1; D might be TRBD1 (5 bases). The DNA for the CDR3 is TGTGCCAGCAGCCCTGGGGGGGGGACCCCTGAAGCTTTCTTT. Residues: CASSPGGGTPEAFF.